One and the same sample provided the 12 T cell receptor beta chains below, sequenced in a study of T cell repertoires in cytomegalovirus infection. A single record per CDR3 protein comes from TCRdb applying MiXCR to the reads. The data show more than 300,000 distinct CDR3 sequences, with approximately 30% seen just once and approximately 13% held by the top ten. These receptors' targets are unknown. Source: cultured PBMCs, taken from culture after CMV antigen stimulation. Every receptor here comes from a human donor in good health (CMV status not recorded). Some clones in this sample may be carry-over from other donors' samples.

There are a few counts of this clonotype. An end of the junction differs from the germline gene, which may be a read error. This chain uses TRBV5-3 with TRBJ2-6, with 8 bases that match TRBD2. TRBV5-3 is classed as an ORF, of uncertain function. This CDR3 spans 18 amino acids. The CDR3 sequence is CASSLVVTSGSGANVLTF. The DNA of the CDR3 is TGTGCCAGCAGCTTGGTGGTTACTAGCGGCTCTGGGGCCAACGTCCTGACTTTC.

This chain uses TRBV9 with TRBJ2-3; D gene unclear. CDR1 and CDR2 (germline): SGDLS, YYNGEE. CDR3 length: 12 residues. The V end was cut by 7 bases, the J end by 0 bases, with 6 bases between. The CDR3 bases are TGTGCCAGCGCGCAGAGCACAGATACGCAGTATTTT. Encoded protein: CASAQSTDTQYF.

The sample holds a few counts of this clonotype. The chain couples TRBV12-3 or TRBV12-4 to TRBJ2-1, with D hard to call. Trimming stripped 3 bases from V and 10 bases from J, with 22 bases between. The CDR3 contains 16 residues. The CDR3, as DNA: TGTGCCAGCAGTTTCACAACCCGGTGGGTCTACCCCGAGCAGTTCTTC. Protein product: CASSFTTRWVYPEQFF.

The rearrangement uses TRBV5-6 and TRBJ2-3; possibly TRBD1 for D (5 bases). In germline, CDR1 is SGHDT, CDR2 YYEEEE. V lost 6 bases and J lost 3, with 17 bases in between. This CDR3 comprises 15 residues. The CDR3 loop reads CASTQGQGPTDTQYF. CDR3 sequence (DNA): TGTGCCAGCACCCAGGGTCAGGGTCCTACAGATACGCAGTATTTT.

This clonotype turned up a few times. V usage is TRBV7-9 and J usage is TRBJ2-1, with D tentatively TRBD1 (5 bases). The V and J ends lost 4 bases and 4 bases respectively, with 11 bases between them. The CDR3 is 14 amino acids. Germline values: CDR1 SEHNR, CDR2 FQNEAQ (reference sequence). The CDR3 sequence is CASSSDSDYNEQFF. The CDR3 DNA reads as TGTGCCAGCAGCTCAGACAGTGATTACAATGAGCAGTTCTTC.

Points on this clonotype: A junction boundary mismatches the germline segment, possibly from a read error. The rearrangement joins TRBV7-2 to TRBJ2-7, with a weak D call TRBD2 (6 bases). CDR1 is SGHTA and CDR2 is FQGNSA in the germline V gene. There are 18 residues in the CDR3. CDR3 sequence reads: CASSLEPPVSSDSDEQYF. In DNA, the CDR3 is TGTGCCAGCAGCTTAGAGCCCCCGGTATCTAGCGACTCCGACGAGCAGTACTTC.

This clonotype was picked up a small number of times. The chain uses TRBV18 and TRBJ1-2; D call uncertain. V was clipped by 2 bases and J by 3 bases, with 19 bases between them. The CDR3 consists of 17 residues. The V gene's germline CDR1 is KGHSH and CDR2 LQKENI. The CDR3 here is CASSPRTTIGIDYGYTF. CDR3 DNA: TGTGCCAGCTCACCAAGGACCACGATAGGAATAGACTATGGCTACACCTTC.

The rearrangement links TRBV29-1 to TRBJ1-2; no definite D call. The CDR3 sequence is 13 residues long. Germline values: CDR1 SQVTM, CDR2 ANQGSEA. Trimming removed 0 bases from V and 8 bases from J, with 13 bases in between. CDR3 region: CSVEDATVGGYTF. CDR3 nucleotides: TGCAGCGTTGAAGACGCAACGGTCGGAGGCTACACCTTC.

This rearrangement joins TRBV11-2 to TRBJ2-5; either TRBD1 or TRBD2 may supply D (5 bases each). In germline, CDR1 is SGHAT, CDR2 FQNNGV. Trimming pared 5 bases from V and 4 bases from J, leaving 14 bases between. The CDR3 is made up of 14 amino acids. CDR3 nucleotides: TGTGCCAGCAGCGTCCACAGGCGGGCAGAGACCCAGTACTTC. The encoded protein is CASSVHRRAETQYF. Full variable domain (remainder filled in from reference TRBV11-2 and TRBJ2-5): EAGVAQSPRYKIIEKRQSVAFWCNPISGHATLYWYQQILGQGPKLLIQFQNNGVVDDSQLPKDRFSAERLKGVDSTLKIQPAKLEDSAVYLCASSVHRRAETQYFGPGTRLLVL.

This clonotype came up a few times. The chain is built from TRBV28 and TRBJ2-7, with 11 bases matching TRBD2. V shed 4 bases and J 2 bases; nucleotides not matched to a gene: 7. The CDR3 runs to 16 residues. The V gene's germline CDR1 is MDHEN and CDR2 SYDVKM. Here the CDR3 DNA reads TGTGCCAGCAGTTCCCCAGGGACTAGCGGCCCCTACGAGCAGTACTTC. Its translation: CASSSPGTSGPYEQYF.

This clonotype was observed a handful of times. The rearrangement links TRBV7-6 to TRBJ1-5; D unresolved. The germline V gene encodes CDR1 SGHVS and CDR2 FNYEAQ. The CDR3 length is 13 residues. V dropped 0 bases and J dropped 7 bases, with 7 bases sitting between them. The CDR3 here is CASSLAAWQPQHF. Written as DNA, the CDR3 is TGTGCCAGCAGCTTAGCCGCGTGGCAGCCCCAGCATTTT.

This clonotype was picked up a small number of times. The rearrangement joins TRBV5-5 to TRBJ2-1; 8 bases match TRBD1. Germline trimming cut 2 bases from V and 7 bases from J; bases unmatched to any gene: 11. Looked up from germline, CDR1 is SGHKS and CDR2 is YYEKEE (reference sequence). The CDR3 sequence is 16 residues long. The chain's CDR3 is CASSFYPGTGSNEQFF. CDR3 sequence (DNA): TGTGCCAGCAGCTTTTACCCCGGGACAGGATCAAATGAGCAGTTCTTC.